Listed here are 4 T cell receptor beta chains from one sample, sequenced in a study of T-cell reconstitution after alpha-beta-depleted transplantation in children. This sample's TCRbeta library carried unique molecular identifier barcodes. One entry per CDR3 protein, called by TCRdb with MiXCR from the PCR reads. Of 400,000 to 550,000 distinct CDR3 sequences detected, roughly 10% appear once; the ten largest clones hold just over 2%. The source material was PBMCs, sampled before TCRalphabeta/CD19-depleted stem cell transplant. These receptors were collected from a child between 2 and 9 years old with inherited bone marrow failure, due to receive a stem cell transplant.

This clonotype was picked up a small number of times. The chain has TRBV6-1 and TRBJ2-1; 7 bases map to TRBD2. CDR1 MNHNS and CDR2 SASEGT come from the germline V gene. The V segment lost 5 bases and the J segment 0 bases; nucleotides outside the gene matches: 10. The length of the CDR3 is 17 residues. CDR3 protein: CASSRASGPSSYNEQFF. The CDR3 bases are TGTGCCAGCAGTAGGGCTAGCGGACCCAGCTCCTACAATGAGCAGTTCTTC.

This clonotype was seen repeatedly, ten times or more. V and J are TRBV5-1 and TRBJ2-5; D remains ambiguous. Germline assignment: CDR1 SGHRS and CDR2 YFSETQ. This CDR3 contains 15 residues. The V gene lost 2 bases and the J gene lost 1 base, with 12 bases spanning the gap. The chain's CDR3 is CASSFNEAGQETQYF. CDR3 nucleotides: TGCGCCAGCAGCTTTAATGAGGCCGGCCAAGAGACCCAGTACTTC.

This clonotype has just a few counts. This rearrangement joins TRBV7-2 to TRBJ2-1; 9 positions match TRBD2. CDR1 and CDR2 (germline): SGHTA, FQGNSA. The CDR3 has 14 residues. J gave up 8 bases and V 5 bases, and 7 bases lay outside the gene matches. CDR3 loop: CASSRAGTSYEQFF. As DNA, the CDR3 is TGTGCCAGCAGCCGCGCCGGGACTAGCTATGAGCAGTTCTTC.

This clonotype was counted many times. The chain links TRBV5-1 to TRBJ2-1, with 11 nucleotides matching TRBD2. CDR1 is SGHRS and CDR2 is YFSETQ in the germline V gene. After removal of 4 bases from V and 5 bases from J, the junction contained 8 bases not matched to a gene. The CDR3 has 16 residues. The CDR3, as DNA: TGCGCCAGCAGCGGGGAAACTAGCGGGGGAAACAATGAGCAGTTCTTC. It encodes CASSGETSGGNNEQFF.